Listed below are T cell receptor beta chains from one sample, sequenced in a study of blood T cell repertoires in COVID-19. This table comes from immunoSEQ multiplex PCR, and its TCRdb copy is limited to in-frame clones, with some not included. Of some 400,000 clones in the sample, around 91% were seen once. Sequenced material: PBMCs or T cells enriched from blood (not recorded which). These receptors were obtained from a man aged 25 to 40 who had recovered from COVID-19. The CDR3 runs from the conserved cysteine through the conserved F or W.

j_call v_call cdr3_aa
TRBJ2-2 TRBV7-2 CASSLVGRVFTGELFF
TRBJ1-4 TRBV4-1 CASSHPARGRKANEKLFF
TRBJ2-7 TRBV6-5 CASKEGGLDYEQYF
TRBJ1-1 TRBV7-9 CASSHGGGAGMNTEAFF
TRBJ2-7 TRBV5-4 CASSSSPSGGLREQYF
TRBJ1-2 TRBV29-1 CSADGLLHGYTF
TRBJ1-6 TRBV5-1 CASSPPTGAANSPLHF
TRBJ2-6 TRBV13 CASRPAVRRGANVLTF
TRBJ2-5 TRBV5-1 CASSSMEGGTQYF
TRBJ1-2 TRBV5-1 CASQTGNANYGYTF
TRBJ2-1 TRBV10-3 CAISESVLAGGEQFF
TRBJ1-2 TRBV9 CASSDRQGASGYTF
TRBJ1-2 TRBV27 CASNPNGGAVGYTF
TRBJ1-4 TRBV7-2 CASSLGGTNEKLFF
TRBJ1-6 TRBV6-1 CASSDRQGINSPLHF
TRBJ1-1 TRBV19 CASSPRGPGTEAFF
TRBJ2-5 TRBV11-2 CASSTGSGETQYF
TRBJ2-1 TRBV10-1 CASSQRRDLRGDVKQFF
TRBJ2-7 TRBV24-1 CATSQTGTYEQYF
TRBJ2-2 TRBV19 CASSAALPGTGELFF
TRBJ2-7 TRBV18 CASSIGSSYEQYF
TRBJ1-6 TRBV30 CAWGAQGAFGSPLHF
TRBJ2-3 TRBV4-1 CASSQGETVRESQYF
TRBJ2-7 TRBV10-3 CAISAGLANEQYF
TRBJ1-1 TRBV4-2 CASSHPRVGTEAFF
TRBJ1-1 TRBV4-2 CASSPTGQGASEAFF
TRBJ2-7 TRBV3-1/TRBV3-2 CASSQVGTSSYEQYF
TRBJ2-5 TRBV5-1 CASSLGGREETQYF
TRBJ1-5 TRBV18 CASSPQGTGVNQPQHF
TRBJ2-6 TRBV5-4 CASSVDRGSSGANVLTF
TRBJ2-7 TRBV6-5 CASSQGQGMHEQYF
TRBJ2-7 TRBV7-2 CASSSPGQPPYEQYF
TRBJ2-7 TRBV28 CASSPWGGPDYEQYF
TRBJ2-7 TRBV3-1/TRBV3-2 CASSQSRDSPYEQYF
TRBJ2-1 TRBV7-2 CASSLVSGSGNEQFF
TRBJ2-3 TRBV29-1 CSARNVDTQYF